The 31 T cell receptor beta chains below come from one sample, sequenced in a study of immune characterization of retroperitoneal liposarcoma. A single record per CDR3 protein comes from TCRdb applying MiXCR to the PCR reads. The sample holds several thousand distinct CDR3 sequences, roughly 45% seen once. Material: tumor tissue. These TCRs come from a male donor with retroperitoneal liposarcoma.

This rearrangement joins TRBV6-1 to TRBJ2-4; 8 nucleotides align to TRBD1. Per germline, CDR1 MNHNS and CDR2 SASEGT. The CDR3 loop spans 12 amino acids. The junction had 2 bases not matched to a gene; V was cut back by 7 bases and J by 6 bases. The CDR3 DNA reads TGTGCCAGCAACCAGGGGGCAAACATTCAGTACTTC. Protein product: CASNQGANIQYF.

This clonotype is labeled large (0.1 to 1%). The V and J genes are TRBV6-5 and TRBJ2-1; 10 nucleotides line up with TRBD2. Germline CDR1 reads MNHEY; CDR2 reads SVGAGI. V trimming: 2 bases; J trimming: 6 bases; junction bases outside the gene matches: 13. There are 18 residues in the CDR3. Here the CDR3 reads CASSYQGDKAGGGNEQFF. CDR3 DNA sequence: TGTGCCAGCAGTTACCAGGGGGATAAAGCGGGGGGGGGCAATGAGCAGTTCTTC.

The chain uses TRBV5-1 and TRBJ2-3, with 10 bases that match TRBD2. The J call may not be correct, given that the DNA end is closer to TRBJ2-1. Germline V gene sequence: CDR1 SGHRS, CDR2 YFSETQ. The CDR3 consists of 14 residues. CDR3: CASSSSGSRPEQFF. CDR3 nucleotide sequence: TGCGCCAGCAGCTCTAGCGGGAGTCGCCCTGAGCAGTTCTTC.

In this sample, this clonotype turned up many times. This chain joins TRBV27 and TRBJ2-5, with 11 positions matching TRBD2. Trimming at V came to 5 bases and at J to 5 bases, leaving 13 bases not matched to a gene. Germline V gene sequence: CDR1 MNHEY, CDR2 SMNVEV (reference sequence). The CDR3 has 17 amino acids. The CDR3 region is CASSLSSYGTSGETQYF. The CDR3, as DNA: TGTGCCAGCAGTCTCTCTTCATACGGGACTAGCGGTGAGACCCAGTACTTC.

The J gene is TRBJ2-7, the V gene TRBV6-1; tentative D call: TRBD1 (6 bases). V was trimmed by 6 bases and J by 4 bases, leaving 16 bases between them. The CDR3 runs to 14 residues. Germline values: CDR1 MNHNS, CDR2 SASEGT. The CDR3 region is CASRETTGWYEQYF. CDR3 DNA sequence: TGTGCCAGCAGAGAGACTACAGGGTGGTACGAGCAGTACTTC.

This clonotype showed up just once. The rearrangement joins TRBV6-1 to TRBJ2-2; the D call may be TRBD1 or TRBD2 (5 bases each). The CDR3 is made up of 14 amino acids. V was pared by 10 bases and J by 1 base, with 13 bases between. Per germline, CDR1 MNHNS and CDR2 SASEGT. The DNA for the CDR3 is TGTGCCACCTCGGGACCGAAGAACACCGGGGAGCTGTTTTTT. Translating gives CATSGPKNTGELFF.

This clonotype occurred a few times. This may arise from a read error, as a much more abundant clone is one base away. The V gene is TRBV6-1, the J gene TRBJ2-1; D not resolved. The V end was cut by 9 bases, the J end by 10 bases, with 13 bases between. The CDR3 is 11 amino acids. Germline V gene sequence: CDR1 MNHNS, CDR2 SASEGT. The CDR3 DNA is TGTGCCAGTGGAAGCTCCTACGAGCAGTTCTTC. Amino acids: CASGSSYEQFF.

The V call is TRBV10-1, the J call TRBJ2-1; TRBD2 is a possible D gene (5 bases). The germline gives CDR1 WNHNN, CDR2 SYGVQD (reference sequence). This CDR3 spans 16 amino acids. Trimming removed 4 bases from V and 5 bases from J, with 18 bases in between. The CDR3 sequence is CASSGGAAILDNEQFF. The CDR3, as DNA: TGCGCCAGCAGTGGAGGAGCGGCAATTCTGGACAATGAGCAGTTCTTC.

There are many counts of this clonotype. The chain joins TRBV7-6 to TRBJ2-5; tentative D call: TRBD2 (6 bases). Germline values: CDR1 SGHVS, CDR2 FNYEAQ. This CDR3 contains 12 residues. Trimming took off 5 bases at V and 5 bases at J, with 9 bases between the two ends. The CDR3 nucleotides read TGTGCCAGCAGCCCCCGGGGGGAGACCCAGTACTTC. This encodes CASSPRGETQYF.

This clonotype was detected only a few times. This chain connects TRBV6-6 to TRBJ2-7; TRBD2 might be the D (7 bases). V was clipped by 5 bases and J by 3 bases, with 17 bases between them. CDR1 MNHNY and CDR2 SVGAGI come from the germline V gene (reference sequence). This CDR3 is built from 15 residues. CDR3 bases: TGTGCCAGCAGTGCCCGGGGAGGGGGTTACTACGAGCAGTACTTC. Translating gives CASSARGGGYYEQYF.

This clonotype is termed large. The rearrangement uses TRBV6-6 and TRBJ2-1, with 7 positions matching TRBD2. The J call may be in error: the DNA end matches TRBJ2-7 better. Germline V gene sequence: CDR1 MNHNY, CDR2 SVGAGI (reference sequence). This CDR3 region has 15 residues. The CDR3 nucleotides are TGTGCCAGCAGTTACGGCGGGAGCTCCTACAATGAGCAGTACTTC. It encodes CASSYGGSSYNEQYF.

The V gene is TRBV11-3, the J gene TRBJ2-7, with D possibly TRBD1 on 5 matching bases. This CDR3 has 13 amino acids. CDR1 SGHNT and CDR2 YENEEA come from the germline V gene. Trimming shortened V by 4 bases and J by 3 bases, and 10 bases separated the two germline ends. Here the CDR3 DNA reads TGTGCCAGCAGCTCTGGACACCGCTACGAGCAGTACTTC. It encodes CASSSGHRYEQYF.

The chain recombines TRBV27 with TRBJ2-7; 7 bases map to TRBD1. This CDR3 contains 14 residues. Germline trimming cut 5 bases from V and 3 bases from J; bases unmatched to any gene: 7. Germline values: CDR1 MNHEY, CDR2 SMNVEV (reference sequence). CDR3 DNA: TGTGCCAGCAGTCCACGGGGACAGTTCTACGAGCAGTACTTC. Its translation is CASSPRGQFYEQYF.

The chain joins TRBV12-5 to TRBJ2-1; TRBD2 agrees at 10 bases. The CDR3 covers 17 residues. Germline loops: CDR1 LGHNT, CDR2 FRNRAP. Unmatched junction bases numbered 17, after V lost 7 bases and J lost 8 bases. The CDR3 sequence is CASDSDRTGLAGDEQFF. CDR3 DNA sequence: TGTGCTAGTGATTCGGACAGGACCGGGCTAGCGGGAGATGAGCAGTTCTTC. Complete variable domain (other parts from reference TRBV12-5 and TRBJ2-1): DARVTQTPRHKVTEMGQEVTMRCQPILGHNTVFWYRQTMMQGLELLAYFRNRAPLDDSGMPKDRFSAEMPDATLATLKIQPSEPRDSAVYFCASDSDRTGLAGDEQFFGPGTRLTVL.

This clonotype was seen a few times. The chain has TRBV6-1 and TRBJ2-5; maybe TRBD1 (6 bases). Germline loops: CDR1 MNHNS, CDR2 SASEGT. This CDR3 has 15 amino acids. Trimming removed 4 bases from V and 4 bases from J, with 16 bases in between. CDR3 DNA sequence: TGTGCCAGCAGTGCCCTACAGGGTTTGAGAGAGACCCAGTACTTC. Translating gives CASSALQGLRETQYF.

This clonotype appeared many times. This chain connects TRBV7-3 to TRBJ2-3, with 10 bases identical to TRBD2. The CDR3 consists of 17 residues. J gave up 0 bases and V 0 bases, and 3 bases lay outside the gene matches. The germline gives CDR1 SGHTA, CDR2 FQGTGA. The CDR3 nucleotides read TGTGCCAGCAGCTTAACGGGACTAGCGCGGAGCACAGATACGCAGTATTTT. Translating it yields CASSLTGLARSTDTQYF. Full variable domain (outside the CDR3, taken from reference TRBV7-3 and TRBJ2-3): GAGVSQTPSNKVTEKGKYVELRCDPISGHTALYWYRQSLGQGPEFLIYFQGTGAADDSGLPNDRFFAVRPEGSVSTLKIQRTERGDSAVYLCASSLTGLARSTDTQYFGPGTRLTVL.

The gene calls are TRBV10-3 and TRBJ2-3; TRBD1 aligns across 10 bases. The V and J ends lost 2 bases and 4 bases, in that order; junction bases with no gene match: 0. This CDR3 has 14 amino acids. Germline assignment: CDR1 ENHRY and CDR2 SYGVKD. The DNA for the CDR3 is TGTGCCATCAGTGAGGGACAGGGGGCAGATACGCAGTATTTT. It specifies CAISEGQGADTQYF.

The rearrangement joins TRBV6-7 to TRBJ1-2; TRBD1 matches 10 bases. TRBV6-7 is an open reading frame, and its role is uncertain. V lost 6 bases to trimming and J lost 4 bases; unmatched junction nucleotides: 5. This CDR3 spans 14 amino acids. CDR3 amino acids: CASRGTGVFYGYTF. The CDR3 bases are TGTGCCAGCAGGGGGACAGGGGTATTCTATGGCTACACCTTC.

V gene TRBV6-1 combines with J gene TRBJ2-3, with 10 bases fitting TRBD1. CDR1 is MNHNS and CDR2 is SASEGT in the germline V gene. J was trimmed by 2 bases and V by 7 bases; bases with no gene match: 12. CDR3 length equals 17 residues. The DNA of the CDR3 is TGTGCCAGCAAGAGACAGGGGGCTACCTTTACCACAGATACGCAGTATTTT. Amino acids: CASKRQGATFTTDTQYF.

The chain combines TRBV6-5 with TRBJ2-2; D is perhaps TRBD1 or TRBD2 (6 bases each). Trimming cost V 2 bases and J 4 bases, with 11 bases left between them. Germline values: CDR1 MNHEY, CDR2 SVGAGI. This CDR3 is 15 amino acids long. Written as DNA, the CDR3 is TGTGCCAGCAGTTACGGGGGGCCGGGCACCGGGGAGCTGTTTTTT. Amino acid sequence: CASSYGGPGTGELFF.

This clonotype was seen more than once but under ten times. The rearrangement uses TRBV6-1 and TRBJ2-1; D not resolved. The V gene's germline CDR1 is MNHNS and CDR2 SASEGT. The CDR3 length is 11 residues. Between the trimmed V and J ends, which lost 5 bases and 6 bases, there was a span of 5 bases. The CDR3 region is CASSPGNEQFF. In DNA, the CDR3 is TGTGCCAGCAGTCCCGGCAATGAGCAGTTCTTC.

In this sample, this clonotype is medium-sized. This chain joins TRBV7-2 and TRBJ2-1, with 11 bases aligning to TRBD1. Per germline, CDR1 SGHTA and CDR2 FQGNSA. Trimming cost V 5 bases and J 10 bases; bases outside gene matches: 13. The CDR3 spans 16 residues. CDR3 nucleotide sequence: TGTGCCAGCAGCCGGGGACAGGGGGGACTCTCCTACGAGCAGTTCTTC. It codes for CASSRGQGGLSYEQFF.

This clonotype was seen ten or more times. The chain employs TRBV7-2 and TRBJ2-4; unclear D gene. Judging by the DNA end, TRBJ2-7 fits better; the J call may be wrong. Per the germline V gene, CDR1 is SGHTA and CDR2 is FQGNSA. The CDR3 extends over 11 amino acids. In nucleotides, the CDR3 is TGTGCCAGCAGGCGAGCCTACGAGCAGTACTTC. Protein sequence: CASRRAYEQYF.

The chain is built from TRBV10-2 and TRBJ2-1, with 7 positions matching TRBD1. V shed 8 bases, J shed 13 bases, and the junction held 14 bases outside the gene matches. The CDR3 length is 13 residues. Germline CDR1 is WSHSY and CDR2 is SAAADI. CDR3 in DNA: TGCGCCAGCCACCCTTCCGACAGGGTCAGTCAGTTCTTC. This codes for CASHPSDRVSQFF.

This clonotype was counted many times. V and J are TRBV12-3 or TRBV12-4 and TRBJ2-3; the D is unclear. Trimming left V 4 bases short and J 0 bases short, with 8 bases between. This CDR3 has 14 amino acids. The CDR3 DNA follows: TGTGCCAGCAGTTCGGTGACTAGCACAGATACGCAGTATTTT. Its protein is CASSSVTSTDTQYF.

CDR3 in amino acids: CASSLLGYNEQFF. In DNA form, the CDR3 reads TGTGCCAGCAGCTTACTAGGTTACAATGAGCAGTTCTTC. V is TRBV11-3 and J is TRBJ2-1, with D unclear. Germline assignment: CDR1 SGHNT and CDR2 YENEEA. The germline V and J ends were trimmed by 2 bases and 4 bases, with 6 bases remaining between them. The CDR3 has 13 amino acids.

The chain uses TRBV7-2 and TRBJ2-5, with D uncertain. The germline gives CDR1 SGHTA, CDR2 FQGNSA. V lost 5 bases and J lost 11, with 12 bases in between. The CDR3 is made up of 11 amino acids. The CDR3, as DNA: TGTGCCAGCAGCCCTATGAGTGAGCAGTACTTC. Residues: CASSPMSEQYF.

The chain combines TRBV6-6 with TRBJ2-3; the D gene is possibly TRBD2 (6 bases). CDR3 size: 17 residues. Germline V lookup: CDR1 MNHNY, CDR2 SVGAGI (reference sequence). Trimming removed 5 bases from V and 2 bases from J, with 20 bases in between. The CDR3 region has the DNA TGTGCCAGCAGTAATGACCCCCCGGGGGAAAACACAGATACGCAGTATTTT. Protein sequence: CASSNDPPGENTDTQYF.

This clonotype was counted between two and nine times. This chain uses TRBV12-3 or TRBV12-4 with TRBJ2-3; 8 bases fit TRBD1. V dropped 6 bases and J dropped 0; count of bases not matched to a gene: 8. This CDR3 is 16 amino acids long. CDR3 DNA sequence: TGTGCCAGCAGCCCCGGGACAGGAGCTAGCACAGATACGCAGTATTTT. Its translation is CASSPGTGASTDTQYF.

Only a few counts were recorded for this clonotype. V is TRBV27 and J is TRBJ2-3, with 12 bases fitting TRBD2. The DNA end favors TRBJ2-7, so the J call may be wrong. Germline V gene data show CDR1 as MNHEY and CDR2 as SMNVEV (reference sequence). This CDR3 spans 14 amino acids. The CDR3 loop reads CASSLTSGSYEQYF. The CDR3, as DNA: TGTGCCAGCAGCCTGACTAGCGGGAGTTACGAGCAGTACTTC.

In nucleotides, the CDR3 is TGTGCCAGCAGCTTTTCTCCGGGGGCGGCCGGCACTGAAGCTTTCTTT. Translating gives CASSFSPGAAGTEAFF. V and J are TRBV5-5 and TRBJ1-1; a weak D match, TRBD1 (6 bases). Per germline, CDR1 SGHKS and CDR2 YYEKEE (reference sequence). With 2 bases removed from V and 4 bases from J, the gap between germline ends came to 18 bases. The CDR3 totals 16 residues.